The 17 T cell receptor beta chains in this list originate from one sample, sequenced in a study of T cell changes during pregnancy in multiple sclerosis. Only in-frame clones appear in the TCRdb table, and some are missing; sequencing was by immunoSEQ multiplex PCR. The table includes under 80,000 clones, around nine tenths detected once. The starting material was CD4+ T cells from peripheral blood mononuclear cells, obtained in the second trimester of pregnancy. These receptors all stem from a female donor with multiple sclerosis, enrolled in a pregnancy study.

J is TRBJ2-7 and V is TRBV7-2, with D possibly being TRBD2 (6 bases). This CDR3 has 15 amino acids. In germline, CDR1 is SGHTA, CDR2 FQGNSA. Trimming shortened V by 0 bases and J by 3 bases, and 12 bases separated the two germline ends. Here the CDR3 reads CASSLAPGVHYEQYF. The CDR3 DNA reads TGTGCCAGCAGCTTAGCGCCGGGGGTACACTACGAGCAGTACTTC. Drawing the rest from reference TRBV7-2 and TRBJ2-7, the complete variable domain is GAGVSQSPSNKVTEKGKDVELRCDPISGHTALYWYRQSLGQGLEFLIYFQGNSAPDKSGLPSDRFSAERTGGSVSTLTIQRTQQEDSAVYLCASSLAPGVHYEQYFGPGTRLTVT.

The chain uses TRBV7-3 and TRBJ2-7, with 7 bases lining up with TRBD2. The CDR3 is 15 residues long. V trimming: 0 bases; J trimming: 6 bases; junction bases outside the gene matches: 8. In germline, CDR1 is SGHTA, CDR2 FQGTGA. CDR3 coding DNA: TGTGCCAGCAGCTTAACGGTCGCGGGAGTGGCCGAGCAGTACTTC. Its translation: CASSLTVAGVAEQYF.

This chain connects TRBV11-1 to TRBJ2-5; D unclear. There are 14 residues in the CDR3. V gave up 5 bases and J gave up 1 base, with 11 bases separating them. The germline gives CDR1 SGHAT, CDR2 FQDESV (reference sequence). The CDR3: CASSSDPGQETQYF. As DNA, the CDR3 is TGTGCCAGCAGCAGTGACCCGGGCCAAGAGACCCAGTACTTC. Drawing the rest from reference TRBV11-1 and TRBJ2-5, the complete variable domain is EAEVAQSPRYKITEKSQAVAFWCDPISGHATLYWYRQILGQGPELLVQFQDESVVDDSQLPKDRFSAERLKGVDSTLKIQPAELGDSAMYLCASSSDPGQETQYFGPGTRLLVL.

This chain uses TRBV14 with TRBJ2-7, with 12 bases fitting TRBD1. Trimming cost V 0 bases and J 6 bases; bases outside gene matches: 6. CDR3 length equals 16 residues. CDR1 and CDR2 from the germline V gene are SGHDN and FVKESK. CDR3: CASSQERDRGRREQYF. The CDR3 bases are TGTGCCAGCAGCCAAGAACGGGACAGGGGGCGCCGCGAGCAGTACTTC. Variable domain in full (rest from reference TRBV14 and TRBJ2-7): EAGVTQFPSHSVIEKGQTVTLRCDPISGHDNLYWYRRVMGKEIKFLLHFVKESKQDESGMPNNRFLAERTGGTYSTLKVQPAELEDSGVYFCASSQERDRGRREQYFGPGTRLTVT.

The CDR3, as DNA: TGTGCCAGCAGCCCCAACGGACTAGCGGGGGCCCCGAACACCGGGGAGCTGTTTTTT. Encoded protein: CASSPNGLAGAPNTGELFF. This chain connects TRBV7-2 to TRBJ2-2; TRBD2 agrees at 13 bases. V was clipped by 5 bases and J by 0 bases; unmatched bases: 9. Germline V gene lookup returns CDR1 SGHTA and CDR2 FQGNSA. CDR3 length: 19 residues.

V usage is TRBV14 and J usage is TRBJ2-5, with D possibly TRBD1 on 6 matching bases. This CDR3 comprises 14 residues. V was cut by 3 bases and J by 5 bases, with 13 bases left in between. Per the germline V gene, CDR1 is SGHDN and CDR2 is FVKESK. CDR3: CASSQGARSETQYF. Written as DNA, the CDR3 is TGTGCCAGCAGCCAGGGGGCGAGGAGTGAGACCCAGTACTTC.

This sequence joins TRBV9 and TRBJ2-2; 8 bases are shared with TRBD1. Germline V gene lookup returns CDR1 SGDLS and CDR2 YYNGEE. V lost 3 bases and J lost 5; bases outside the gene matches: 9. The length of the CDR3 is 16 residues. CDR3 DNA sequence: TGTGCCAGCAGCGGTGCAGGGGGCGCGGTGACCGGGGAGCTGTTTTTT. It yields the protein CASSGAGGAVTGELFF.

This chain joins TRBV15 and TRBJ1-2; a weak D match, TRBD1 (5 bases). V lost 2 bases and J lost 8, with 12 bases in between. The CDR3 spans 13 residues. The germline CDR1 and CDR2 sequences are LNHNV and YYDKDF (reference sequence). The CDR3 is CATSRPTDRGYTF. CDR3 DNA: TGTGCCACCAGCAGACCTACAGACAGAGGCTACACCTTC.

The sample holds a few counts of this clone. The genes are TRBV7-8 and TRBJ1-6, with TRBD1 matching 7 bases. Trimming cost V 6 bases and J 5 bases; bases outside gene matches: 7. Germline lookup yields CDR1 SGHVS and CDR2 FQNEAQ. The CDR3 has 15 residues. This chain's CDR3 is CASRGGQLHNSPLHF. In DNA, the CDR3 is TGTGCCAGCAGGGGGGGACAGCTTCATAATTCACCCCTCCACTTT.

V is TRBV6-1 and J is TRBJ2-2; 10 nucleotides match TRBD2. Germline loops: CDR1 MNHNS, CDR2 SASEGT. Trimming removed 5 bases from V and 6 bases from J; junction bases left unmatched: 6. There are 15 residues in the CDR3. The CDR3 coding sequence is TGTGCCAGCAGTATAAGCGGGGGGGTGTCCGGGGAGCTGTTTTTT. It codes for CASSISGGVSGELFF.

V is TRBV5-5 and J is TRBJ2-7; 12 bases align to TRBD2. V shed 1 base and J 1 base; nucleotides not matched to a gene: 3. This CDR3 has 16 residues. The V gene's germline CDR1 is SGHKS and CDR2 YYEKEE (reference sequence). CDR3 nucleotide sequence: TGTGCCAGCAGCTTGCAGGGGACTAGCGGGTCCTACGAGCAGTACTTC. Amino acid sequence: CASSLQGTSGSYEQYF.

The chain uses TRBV4-2 and TRBJ2-1; 7 bases fit TRBD2. Germline V gives CDR1 LGHNA, CDR2 YNFKEQ. The CDR3 has 15 residues. V lost 3 bases, J lost 5 bases, and 7 bases stayed unmatched. CDR3 DNA sequence: TGTGCCAGCAGCCACCTAGCGGAGTCTGACAATGAGCAGTTCTTC. Amino acids: CASSHLAESDNEQFF.

The chain couples TRBV7-3 to TRBJ1-5; D is unclear. The germline gives CDR1 SGHTA, CDR2 FQGTGA. Trimming left V 2 bases short and J 2 bases short, with 13 bases between. The CDR3 has 16 residues. This CDR3 reads CASSLGWEDGNQPQHF. The CDR3 coding sequence is TGTGCCAGCAGCTTAGGCTGGGAGGATGGCAATCAGCCCCAGCATTTT.

The gene calls are TRBV14 and TRBJ2-3; 9 bases line up with TRBD2. The CDR3 spans 18 residues. The V gene's germline CDR1 is SGHDN and CDR2 FVKESK. The V and J ends lost 4 bases and 1 base, in that order; junction bases with no gene match: 12. CDR3 amino acids: CASSRILAGAQGTDTQYF. The CDR3 DNA sequence: TGTGCCAGCAGCCGAATCTTAGCGGGGGCCCAAGGCACAGATACGCAGTATTTT.

This sequence joins TRBV7-9 and TRBJ1-4, with a possible D match to TRBD1 (6 bases). The V and J ends lost 3 bases and 8 bases respectively, with 13 bases between them. The CDR3 spans 14 residues. CDR1 is SEHNR and CDR2 is FQNEAQ in the germline V gene (reference sequence). CDR3 DNA: TGTGCCAGCAGCTTCACAGGGTTTGGGGAAAAACTGTTTTTT. It translates to CASSFTGFGEKLFF.

The J gene is TRBJ2-7, the V gene TRBV10-3; maybe TRBD1 (6 bases). The CDR3 length is 14 residues. V was cut by 4 bases and J by 6 bases, with 16 bases left in between. Germline V CDR1 and CDR2: ENHRY, SYGVKD. Here the CDR3 DNA reads TGTGCCATCAGTGGGGCCAGGGGAAGTGGCGAGCAGTACTTC. The encoded protein is CAISGARGSGEQYF.

Points on this clone: Other DNA sequences within the sample encode an identical CDR3. The J gene is TRBJ1-4, the V gene TRBV7-9; the D is unclear. Germline-derived CDR1 and CDR2 are SEHNR and FQNEAQ (reference sequence). The germline V and J ends were trimmed by 5 bases and 5 bases, with 12 bases remaining between them. This CDR3 has 14 amino acids. The CDR3 sequence: CASSPRTGNEKLFF. The CDR3 nucleotides read TGTGCCAGCAGCCCACGGACTGGAAATGAAAAACTGTTTTTT.